This T cell receptor beta chain was captured in a study of blood T cell repertoires in COVID-19. Study details: In each case, the material was cDNA or gDNA derived from T cells, B-cell-depleted T cells, or PBMCs.

In the authors' workflow: Nucleated cell number was recorded as an estimate derived from reference gene primer amplification. The table came from immunoSEQ multiplex PCR; TCRdb's copy has only in-frame clones and leaves some out. V and J calls and clone size are copied from that table; D and trimming were computed from the DNA. The repertoire holds roughly 200,000 clones, with roughly 92% as singletons. The CDR3 consists of 13 residues. Between the trimmed V and J ends, which lost 2 bases and 11 bases, there was a span of 13 bases. In germline, CDR1 is LNHDA, CDR2 SQIVND (reference sequence). Input material: peripheral blood. The receptor was derived from a young man with COVID-19, enrolled during active disease. The chain combines TRBV19 with TRBJ1-5, with D maybe TRBD1 (5 bases). CDR3 sequence: CASSIRLRGAQHF. DNA of the CDR3: TGTGCCAGTAGTATACGACTTCGGGGGGCCCAGCATTTT.